The 10 T cell receptor beta chains below all came from one sample that was sequenced in a study of control samples from healthy donors and cancer patients. Assay used: immunoSEQ multiplex PCR; TCRdb lists only in-frame clones, some missing. The data show tens of thousands of clones, with roughly 89% seen just once and around 6% held by the top ten. The sample was PBMCs. These receptor sequences come from a man in his 60s with colorectal cancer.

The J gene is TRBJ1-2, the V gene TRBV19; D unresolved. This CDR3 has 13 amino acids. V was clipped by 1 base and J by 7 bases, with 10 bases between them. CDR1 is LNHDA and CDR2 is SQIVND in the germline V gene (reference sequence). CDR3 in amino acids: CASSIGWASGYTF. The CDR3 region has the DNA TGTGCCAGTAGTATAGGTTGGGCTTCTGGCTACACCTTC.

The rearrangement joins TRBV4-3 to TRBJ2-3, with D perhaps given as TRBD1 or TRBD2 (5 bases each). The germline gives CDR1 LGHNA, CDR2 YSLEER. The CDR3 consists of 13 residues. V was pared by 2 bases and J by 4 bases, with 7 bases between. The CDR3: CASSQMGPDTQYF. Here the CDR3 DNA reads TGCGCCAGCAGCCAAATGGGACCAGATACGCAGTATTTT.

The gene calls are TRBV19 and TRBJ2-5; 8 nucleotides align to TRBD2. The CDR3 is 16 amino acids. The trim removed 4 bases at V and 7 bases at J, leaving 14 bases unmatched. The V gene's germline CDR1 is LNHDA and CDR2 SQIVND (reference sequence). DNA of the CDR3: TGTGCCAGTAGTACTCCCGGGGGGGTAGCGGGGAGGACCCAGTACTTC. Protein: CASSTPGGVAGRTQYF.

V and J are TRBV4-1 and TRBJ2-7; D may correspond to TRBD1 or TRBD2 (5 bases each). CDR1 and CDR2 from the germline V gene are MGHRA and YSYEKL. The V and J ends lost 4 bases and 5 bases respectively, with 9 bases between them. The CDR3 sequence is 12 residues long. The CDR3 DNA sequence: TGCGCCAGCAGCCTTGGGGACCACGAGCAGTACTTC. Translating gives CASSLGDHEQYF.

The chain combines TRBV7-9 with TRBJ1-1, with D perhaps matching TRBD1 (6 bases). Germline lookup yields CDR1 SEHNR and CDR2 FQNEAQ (reference sequence). V lost 5 bases and J lost 6, with 16 bases in between. The length of the CDR3 is 14 residues. CDR3 residues: CASSPAGALAEAFF. The CDR3 DNA reads as TGTGCCAGCAGCCCCGCGGGGGCGTTGGCTGAAGCTTTCTTT.

This chain uses TRBV6-5 with TRBJ1-1; weak D call: TRBD1 (6 bases). The V gene lost 2 bases and the J gene lost 3 bases, with 13 bases spanning the gap. The CDR3 covers 15 residues. From germline, CDR1 is MNHEY and CDR2 SVGAGI. The CDR3 nucleotides read TGTGCCAGCAGTTACAACGGCAGGGGATACACTGAAGCTTTCTTT. Translated, it gives CASSYNGRGYTEAFF.

The V gene is TRBV7-6, the J gene TRBJ2-3, with TRBD2 matching 8 bases. Germline lookup yields CDR1 SGHVS and CDR2 FNYEAQ. V shed 8 bases and J 4 bases; nucleotides not matched to a gene: 14. The length of the CDR3 is 16 residues. The CDR3 DNA sequence: TGTGCCAGCCGTCCCCTCGGGGGGGCCGGGGCAGATACGCAGTATTTT. This gives the protein CASRPLGGAGADTQYF. Together with reference TRBV7-6 and TRBJ2-3, the CDR3 gives the full variable domain: GAGVSQSPRYKVTKRGQDVALRCDPISGHVSLYWYRQALGQGPEFLTYFNYEAQQDKSGLPNDRFSAERPEGSISTLTIQRTEQRDSAMYRCASRPLGGAGADTQYFGPGTRLTVL.

DNA for the CDR3: TGTGCCAGCAGCTCCCGAAGGTTGGTTGGCGGGGAGCTGTTTTTT. Its translation is CASSSRRLVGGELFF. The J gene is TRBJ2-2, the V gene TRBV7-9; no reliable D call. V was cut by 4 bases and J by 7 bases, with 16 bases left in between. The germline V gene has CDR1 SEHNR and CDR2 FQNEAQ (reference sequence). CDR3 length equals 15 residues.

V usage is TRBV6-2 or TRBV6-3 and J usage is TRBJ2-4; 11 nucleotides align to TRBD2. This CDR3 is 17 amino acids long. The germline CDR1 and CDR2 sequences are MNHEY and SVGEGT. V trimming: 2 bases; J trimming: 3 bases; junction bases outside the gene matches: 6. Here the CDR3 reads CASSYSSGGVDKNIQYF. The CDR3 DNA is TGTGCCAGCAGTTACAGTAGCGGGGGGGTCGACAAAAACATTCAGTACTTC.

V is TRBV5-6 and J is TRBJ1-2; D may be TRBD1 (5 bases). V shed 1 base and J shed 4 bases, with 8 bases lying between them. Germline CDR1 reads SGHDT; CDR2 reads YYEEEE. CDR3 length: 13 amino acids. CDR3 residues: CASSLRGGYGYTF. CDR3 nucleotides: TGTGCCAGCAGCTTGAGGGGAGGCTATGGCTACACCTTC. Filled out from reference TRBV5-6 and TRBJ1-2, the complete variable domain reads DAGVTQSPTHLIKTRGQQVTLRCSPKSGHDTVSWYQQALGQGPQFIFQYYEEEERQRGNFPDRFSGHQFPNYSSELNVNALLLGDSALYLCASSLRGGYGYTFGSGTRLTVV.